The 20 T cell receptor beta chains presented below share a single source sample, sequenced in a study of cytomegalovirus exposure and HLA in healthy donors. The PCR contained 60 Vbeta and 13 Jbeta primers. Repertoires were generated with immunoSEQ multiplex PCR, while TCRdb's copy carries only in-frame clones and drops some. Here the sample spans about 110,000 clones, around 80% being singletons. Sequenced sample: PBMCs. All receptors come from a man in his forties or fifties in good health and CMV-seronegative.

This clone was seen a handful of times. The CDR3 nucleotides read TGTGCCAGCAGCCAATCCGGCGGGGTAGGTTGCGAGCAGTACTTC. This translates into CASSQSGGVGCEQYF. The chain joins TRBV4-2 to TRBJ2-7, with D perhaps TRBD2 (6 bases). The CDR3 spans 15 residues. Germline V lookup: CDR1 LGHNA, CDR2 YNFKEQ. Trimming cost V 2 bases and J 6 bases, with 17 bases left between them.

The chain employs TRBV28 and TRBJ2-7, with 12 bases identical to TRBD1. This CDR3 region has 17 residues. Per the germline V gene, CDR1 is MDHEN and CDR2 is SYDVKM. J gave up 7 bases and V 6 bases, and 16 bases lay outside the gene matches. Here the CDR3 DNA reads TGTGCCAGCAGCTTAGGGGGTCTGGGACAGGGGGCGCATGAGCAGTACTTC. Its protein product is CASSLGGLGQGAHEQYF.

This clone was picked up a small number of times. Here the CDR3 DNA reads TGTGCCAGCAGTGAAAGGTCTTTACGGGGTTATGAGCAGTACTTC. Protein product: CASSERSLRGYEQYF. V usage is TRBV6-1 and J usage is TRBJ2-7; TRBD2 might be the D (5 bases). The V and J ends lost 2 bases and 7 bases respectively, with 18 bases between them. In germline, CDR1 is MNHNS, CDR2 SASEGT. CDR3 length: 15 residues.

The count of this clone is one. The CDR3 protein is CAIQGWGTDTQYF. The CDR3 coding sequence is TGTGCCATTCAGGGGTGGGGCACAGATACGCAGTATTTT. The V and J genes are TRBV25-1 and TRBJ2-3; D is possibly TRBD1 (6 bases). Germline V gene sequence: CDR1 MGHDK, CDR2 SYGVNS. Trimming stripped 10 bases from V and 1 base from J, with 12 bases between. This CDR3 has 13 residues.

The rearrangement uses TRBV6-5 and TRBJ2-3; the match to TRBD2 covers 9 bases. The CDR3 contains 15 residues. With V trimmed by 6 bases and J by 3 bases, 7 bases remained unmatched. Germline values: CDR1 MNHEY, CDR2 SVGAGI. CDR3 DNA: TGTGCCAGCAGGGTAGCGGGAGCGGGAACAGATACGCAGTATTTT. It translates to CASRVAGAGTDTQYF.

The chain joins TRBV27 to TRBJ1-5; weak D call: TRBD1 (5 bases). V lost 2 bases and J lost 4, with 9 bases in between. CDR1 is MNHEY, CDR2 SMNVEV, per germline (reference sequence). There are 14 residues in the CDR3. CDR3 residues: CASSLQRGNQPQHF. Here the CDR3 DNA reads TGTGCCAGCAGTTTACAACGGGGGAATCAGCCCCAGCATTTT.

The chain joins TRBV27 to TRBJ2-2, with D tentatively TRBD1 (6 bases). Trimming left V 2 bases short and J 5 bases short, with 12 bases between. Germline assignment: CDR1 MNHEY and CDR2 SMNVEV (reference sequence). The CDR3 is made up of 15 amino acids. CDR3 amino acids: CASSLGPGDTGELFF. CDR3 sequence (DNA): TGTGCCAGCAGTTTAGGGCCAGGGGATACCGGGGAGCTGTTTTTT.

The V and J genes are TRBV4-3 and TRBJ2-3; 8 bases fit TRBD1. The CDR3 has 15 amino acids. The J segment lost 0 bases and the V segment lost 6 bases, leaving 5 bases of the junction unmatched. CDR1 is LGHNA, CDR2 YSLEER, per germline. For the CDR3, the DNA is TGCGCCAGCAGTAGACAGGGGACCAGCACAGATACGCAGTATTTT. This encodes CASSRQGTSTDTQYF.

The rearrangement uses TRBV28 and TRBJ2-7; D is perhaps TRBD2 (6 bases). CDR3 length: 15 residues. The germline V and J ends were trimmed by 5 bases and 5 bases, with 19 bases remaining between them. From germline, CDR1 is MDHEN and CDR2 SYDVKM. CDR3 in DNA: TGTGCCAGCAGTCCCTGGCGGGAAGGTACAGACGAGCAGTACTTC. Translation: CASSPWREGTDEQYF.

This clone was recorded once. The chain has TRBV4-3 and TRBJ2-7; 10 bases fit TRBD2. The CDR3 is 16 amino acids. CDR1 is LGHNA, CDR2 YSLEER, per germline. Losses at the gene ends were 0 bases for V and 5 bases for J; bases not matched to a gene: 7. This chain's CDR3 is CASSQEEAGGPDEQYF. For the CDR3, the DNA is TGCGCCAGCAGCCAAGAGGAAGCGGGGGGGCCCGACGAGCAGTACTTC.

Only one count was recorded for this clone. V and J are TRBV10-2 and TRBJ1-1; D possibly corresponds to TRBD1 (5 bases). The V end was cut by 7 bases, the J end by 3 bases, with 12 bases between. This CDR3 is 13 amino acids long. Germline V gene lookup returns CDR1 WSHSY and CDR2 SAAADI. In DNA, the CDR3 is TGCGCCAGCAAGGTCAGGGCCGACACTGAAGCTTTCTTT. Its protein product is CASKVRADTEAFF.

The chain recombines TRBV19 with TRBJ2-1, with 9 nucleotides matching TRBD2. V shed 3 bases and J 8 bases; nucleotides not matched to a gene: 5. Germline V CDR1 and CDR2: LNHDA, SQIVND (reference sequence). CDR3 length equals 14 residues. Written as DNA, the CDR3 is TGTGCCAGTAGTATCGGGACTAGCCGAGATGAGCAGTTCTTC. This gives the protein CASSIGTSRDEQFF.

The V call is TRBV30, the J call TRBJ2-3; tentative D call: TRBD2 (6 bases). Looked up from germline, CDR1 is GTSNPN and CDR2 is SVGIG (reference sequence). The CDR3 is 13 residues long. With 4 bases removed from V and 3 bases from J, the gap between germline ends came to 11 bases. Written as DNA, the CDR3 is TGTGCCTGGACCTTTGGGGGGACAGATACGCAGTATTTT. Its translation: CAWTFGGTDTQYF.

The rearrangement links TRBV6-1 to TRBJ2-2; no firm D call. Germline assignment: CDR1 MNHNS and CDR2 SASEGT. This CDR3 spans 13 amino acids. V dropped 5 bases and J dropped 5 bases, with 9 bases sitting between them. CDR3 sequence reads: CASSHGYTGELFF. The DNA of the CDR3 is TGTGCCAGCAGTCACGGGTATACCGGGGAGCTGTTTTTT.

This sequence joins TRBV27 and TRBJ1-5, with D unclear. Trimming cost V 8 bases and J 9 bases, with 23 bases left between them. This CDR3 has 15 amino acids. Germline V gene lookup returns CDR1 MNHEY and CDR2 SMNVEV (reference sequence). Here the CDR3 reads CASSETVYQGRPQHF. DNA for the CDR3: TGTGCCAGCTCGGAGACTGTATATCAAGGGAGGCCCCAGCATTTT.

The V gene is TRBV9, the J gene TRBJ1-4, with D perhaps matching TRBD1 (6 bases). The germline gives CDR1 SGDLS, CDR2 YYNGEE. V lost 4 bases to trimming and J lost 1 base, with 17 bases between them. The CDR3 consists of 17 residues. The CDR3 sequence: CASSSWSGEVTNEKLFF. DNA of the CDR3: TGTGCCAGCAGCTCCTGGTCAGGGGAAGTAACTAATGAAAAACTGTTTTTT.

This chain joins TRBV19 and TRBJ2-2; no reliable D call. This CDR3 comprises 12 residues. CDR1 is LNHDA and CDR2 is SQIVND in the germline V gene (reference sequence). Deletions cut 4 bases from V and 5 bases from J, with 5 bases between. In nucleotides, the CDR3 is TGTGCCAGTAGTACCGGGACCGGGGAGCTGTTTTTT. This codes for CASSTGTGELFF.

J is TRBJ1-4 and V is TRBV5-1; D remains unclear. The germline CDR1 and CDR2 sequences are SGHRS and YFSETQ. The V end lost 0 bases, the J end lost 11 bases, and 23 bases lay between the germline ends. The CDR3 spans 17 residues. CDR3: CASSLDRTGSGGGKLFF. In DNA form, the CDR3 reads TGCGCCAGCAGCTTGGATCGTACCGGGTCCGGCGGTGGGAAACTGTTTTTT.

The rearrangement links TRBV29-1 to TRBJ2-3, with D possibly matching TRBD2 (5 bases). Germline V gene data show CDR1 as SQVTM and CDR2 as ANQGSEA. The CDR3 runs 13 residues. V was shortened by 2 bases and J by 3 bases, with 9 bases between the two germline ends. In DNA form, the CDR3 reads TGCAGCGTTGAAAGCGGTTTAACAGATACGCAGTATTTT. Amino acid sequence: CSVESGLTDTQYF.

The rearrangement joins TRBV5-6 to TRBJ1-1; D is unresolved. Trimming left V 4 bases short and J 6 bases short, with 13 bases between. The CDR3 has 13 amino acids. Germline CDR1 is SGHDT and CDR2 is YYEEEE. In nucleotides, the CDR3 is TGTGCCAGCAGCCTCGAGAGTGGGCCTGAAGCTTTCTTT. As protein: CASSLESGPEAFF.